This TCR beta chain is drawn from a study of identical twins. A universal primer site was incorporated via template switching, and the cDNA contained unique molecular identifiers. Using its own MiXCR run on the 5' RACE reads, TCRdb lists one record per CDR3 protein. The sample has hundreds of thousands of distinct CDR3 sequences, around 7.5% seen once. Study-wide results and limits: Modelling approaches yielded underestimates of out-of-frame TCR alpha sharing between monozygotic twins. Out-of-frame alpha sequences shared between twins exhibited an excess of low generation probability.

A few counts support this clonotype. What it binds is unknown. Losses at the gene ends were 2 bases for V and 6 bases for J; bases not matched to a gene: 1. Germline V gene lookup returns CDR1 SGDLS and CDR2 YYNGEE. The CDR3 is 14 amino acids. These records were also assigned to another study, of yellow fever vaccine responses in identical twins.

The receptor's source is a woman aged 18-30 years in good health. Source material: PBMCs. The chain combines TRBV9 with TRBJ2-7; 14 positions match TRBD2. The CDR3 loop reads CASSVGLAGAEQYF. In DNA form, the CDR3 reads TGTGCCAGCAGCGTGGGACTAGCGGGAGCCGAGCAGTACTTC.